These 29 T cell receptor beta chains share one sample of origin, sequenced in a study of regulatory T cells in long-lasting Graves disease. Time point denoted: newly diagnosed GD, antithyroid drugs for less than 3 months. Construction of the TCR library relied on RNA isolated from PBMCs. Both iRepertoire HTBI primers and Arm-PCR of CDR3 regions were used to build the TCR beta libraries. TCRdb processed the multiplex PCR reads anew with MiXCR; each CDR3 protein has one entry. The sample consists of about 610,000 distinct CDR3 sequences, roughly 15% of them appearing once. These data also formed part of another study, on T cells in Graves' hyperthyroidism and ophthalmopathy.

Material: peripheral blood mononuclear cells (PBMCs), obtained at new diagnosis, from a patient treated with antithyroid drugs. The source is a man aged 18 to 30 with Graves disease.

The chain carries TRBV29-1 and TRBJ2-1; tentatively, D is TRBD1 or TRBD2 (5 bases each). V was cut by 6 bases and J by 7 bases, with 13 bases left in between. The germline CDR1 and CDR2 sequences are SQVTM and ANQGSEA. The CDR3 runs 12 residues. CDR3 DNA: TGCAGCGTCGAATGGGGGAAAAATGAGCAGTTCTTC. This translates into CSVEWGKNEQFF.

This clonotype was counted only a few times. V usage is TRBV2 and J usage is TRBJ1-3; D is uncertain. Germline V lookup: CDR1 SNHLY, CDR2 FYNNEI. Between the trimmed V and J ends, which lost 4 bases and 0 bases, there was a span of 7 bases. This CDR3 has 14 amino acids. This chain's CDR3 is CASSVDSSGNTIYF. The DNA of the CDR3 is TGTGCCAGCAGTGTAGACTCCTCTGGAAACACCATATATTTT. Filled out from reference TRBV2 and TRBJ1-3, the complete variable domain reads EPEVTQTPSHQVTQMGQEVILRCVPISNHLYFYWYRQILGQKVEFLVSFYNNEISEKSEIFDDQFSVERPDGSNFTLKIRSTKLEDSAMYFCASSVDSSGNTIYFGEGSWLTVV.

The chain employs TRBV30 and TRBJ2-7; the D gene is possibly TRBD1 (6 bases). With 1 base removed from V and 11 bases from J, the gap between germline ends came to 21 bases. Germline V lookup: CDR1 GTSNPN, CDR2 SVGIG (reference sequence). The CDR3 consists of 14 residues. CDR3 sequence reads: CAWSAPPQRGKKYF. The CDR3 nucleotides are TGTGCCTGGAGTGCACCACCCCAAAGGGGGAAAAAGTACTTC.

This clonotype showed up just a few times. The CDR3 DNA sequence: TGTGCCAGCAGCCCCGCAGGGGTTAGCACAGATACGCAGTATTTT. The encoded protein is CASSPAGVSTDTQYF. The chain uses TRBV11-3 and TRBJ2-3; D may be TRBD1 (6 bases). Germline V gene sequence: CDR1 SGHNT, CDR2 YENEEA. The CDR3 loop spans 15 amino acids. Trimming removed 5 bases from V and 0 bases from J, with 12 bases in between. Full variable domain (outside the CDR3, taken from reference TRBV11-3 and TRBJ2-3): EAGVVQSPRYKIIEKKQPVAFWCNPISGHNTLYWYLQNLGQGPELLIRYENEEAVDDSQLPKDRFSAERLKGVDSTLKIQPAELGDSAVYLCASSPAGVSTDTQYFGPGTRLTVL.

This clonotype was seen at least ten times. J is TRBJ2-3 and V is TRBV28, with D tentatively TRBD1 (5 bases). CDR1 MDHEN and CDR2 SYDVKM come from the germline V gene. The CDR3 runs to 13 residues. V was shortened by 6 bases and J by 3 bases, with 10 bases between the two germline ends. CDR3 in amino acids: CASRPTGTDTQYF. The CDR3 region has the DNA TGTGCCAGCAGACCTACAGGAACAGATACGCAGTATTTT.

This clonotype occurred many times. This rearrangement joins TRBV28 to TRBJ2-1; the D is unclear. Germline V gives CDR1 MDHEN, CDR2 SYDVKM. The CDR3 has 15 amino acids. Trimming left V 2 bases short and J 9 bases short, with 17 bases between. As DNA, the CDR3 is TGTGCCAGCAGTTTAATTTTAGAGACAACGGGTGAGCAGTTCTTC. This encodes CASSLILETTGEQFF.

This clonotype was found many times. The chain couples TRBV12-3 or TRBV12-4 to TRBJ2-5; the D is unclear. V lost 6 bases, J lost 1 base, and 12 bases lay in between. The CDR3 contains 14 residues. The CDR3 DNA reads TGTGCCAGCAGCAAAGGACGGTTCCAAGAGACCCAGTACTTC. As protein: CASSKGRFQETQYF.

Comments on this clonotype: This sequence may be a read error, since a much larger clone differs from it by one base. The chain carries TRBV20-1 and TRBJ2-1; D might be TRBD1 (5 bases). Germline V CDR1 and CDR2: DFQATT, SNEGSKA (reference sequence). This CDR3 comprises 14 residues. V dropped 3 bases and J dropped 10 bases, with 19 bases sitting between them. CDR3 sequence: CSASHTDRSYEQFF. CDR3 nucleotide sequence: TGCAGTGCTAGCCATACCGACAGATCCTACGAGCAGTTCTTC.

V and J are TRBV2 and TRBJ1-3; D is perhaps TRBD1 (5 bases). Per the germline V gene, CDR1 is SNHLY and CDR2 is FYNNEI. The CDR3 has 16 residues. Trimming took off 5 bases at V and 0 bases at J, with 14 bases between the two ends. The DNA for the CDR3 is TGTGCCAGCAGTAATCAGGGTTCTAACTCTGGAAACACCATATATTTT. It translates to CASSNQGSNSGNTIYF.

The CDR3 coding sequence is TGTGCCTGGACCTCGGGGTCGGGCACTGAAGCTTTCTTT. This gives the protein CAWTSGSGTEAFF. V usage is TRBV11-2 and J usage is TRBJ1-1; D call uncertain. Germline V gene sequence: CDR1 SGHAT, CDR2 FQNNGV. Trimming took off 11 bases at V and 4 bases at J, with 17 bases between the two ends. The CDR3 length is 13 residues.

This clonotype was picked up a small number of times. The genes are TRBV9 and TRBJ1-1; D perhaps matches TRBD1 (5 bases). The CDR3 covers 15 residues. Trimming took 4 bases from V and 1 from J, leaving 14 bases between them. Germline V gene sequence: CDR1 SGDLS, CDR2 YYNGEE. The CDR3 nucleotides are TGTGCCAGCAGCTTGGGACTCACGCAGAACACTGAAGCTTTCTTT. Encoded protein: CASSLGLTQNTEAFF.

This clonotype was found many times. This sequence joins TRBV7-3 and TRBJ2-1, with TRBD2 identical over 8 bases. Trimming at V came to 2 bases and at J to 0 bases, leaving 6 bases not matched to a gene. The CDR3 is made up of 17 amino acids. The germline gives CDR1 SGHTA, CDR2 FQGTGA. The CDR3 region is CASSLSASGFSYNEQFF. As DNA, the CDR3 is TGTGCCAGCAGCTTATCGGCTAGCGGGTTCTCCTACAATGAGCAGTTCTTC.

The J gene is TRBJ2-7, the V gene TRBV30; D gene ambiguous. Looked up from germline, CDR1 is GTSNPN and CDR2 is SVGIG (reference sequence). V gave up 8 bases and J gave up 4 bases, with 27 bases separating them. This CDR3 is 16 amino acids long. DNA for the CDR3: TGTGCCGCCACGAATTTAGACTCCCCTCTTAATTACGAGCAGTACTTC. This encodes CAATNLDSPLNYEQYF.

This clonotype was seen more than once but under ten times. The chain is built from TRBV24-1 and TRBJ2-5, with 11 bases matching TRBD2. V gave up 6 bases and J gave up 1 base; unmatched junction bases: 6. CDR1 is KGHDR and CDR2 is SFDVKD in the germline V gene. CDR3 length: 16 amino acids. The CDR3 region is CATSRGLAGGQETQYF. CDR3 in DNA: TGTGCCACCAGTCGGGGGCTAGCGGGAGGCCAAGAGACCCAGTACTTC.

The rearrangement joins TRBV29-1 to TRBJ2-3; the D call may be TRBD1 or TRBD2 (6 bases each). The V and J ends lost 6 bases and 1 base respectively, with 14 bases between them. CDR1 is SQVTM, CDR2 ANQGSEA, per germline. CDR3 length equals 14 residues. The CDR3 sequence: CSVEPGAGTDTQYF. DNA for the CDR3: TGCAGCGTCGAGCCGGGGGCGGGCACAGATACGCAGTATTTT.

This clonotype was picked up many times. The chain recombines TRBV11-2 with TRBJ2-1, with 11 bases identical to TRBD2. This CDR3 is built from 16 residues. Germline assignment: CDR1 SGHAT and CDR2 FQNNGV. The V segment lost 1 base and the J segment 4 bases; nucleotides outside the gene matches: 3. In DNA form, the CDR3 reads TGTGCCAGCAGCTTAGTACTAGCGGGAGTTTACAATGAGCAGTTCTTC. Its translation: CASSLVLAGVYNEQFF.

Ten or more counts support this clonotype. This chain uses TRBV19 with TRBJ1-1; D uncertain. Germline CDR1 is LNHDA and CDR2 is SQIVND (reference sequence). This CDR3 is built from 13 residues. V gave up 6 bases and J gave up 4 bases, with 12 bases separating them. The CDR3 sequence is CASRRGLTTEAFF. The DNA for the CDR3 is TGTGCCAGTAGGCGGGGTCTGACCACTGAAGCTTTCTTT.

This clonotype was picked up many times. The gene calls are TRBV28 and TRBJ1-5; a possible D gene is TRBD1 (5 bases). The germline V and J ends were trimmed by 5 bases and 7 bases, with 12 bases remaining between them. There are 13 residues in the CDR3. From germline, CDR1 is MDHEN and CDR2 SYDVKM. CDR3 protein: CASSRDRGQPQHF. CDR3 in DNA: TGTGCCAGCAGTAGAGATCGGGGGCAGCCCCAGCATTTT.

This clonotype was picked up a small number of times. The CDR3 region is CASSSGQPQETQYF. CDR3 in DNA: TGTGCCAGCAGCTCCGGACAGCCCCAAGAGACCCAGTACTTC. The chain is built from TRBV9 and TRBJ2-5, with TRBD1 as a possible D gene (6 bases). Trimming took off 4 bases at V and 1 base at J, with 11 bases between the two ends. The CDR3 loop spans 14 amino acids. Germline V gene sequence: CDR1 SGDLS, CDR2 YYNGEE.

This clonotype was seen only a few times. This chain connects TRBV15 to TRBJ2-1; 7 bases are a match to TRBD2. The junction had 6 bases not matched to a gene; V was cut back by 3 bases and J by 4 bases. Germline V CDR1 and CDR2: LNHNV, YYDKDF (reference sequence). The CDR3 extends over 15 amino acids. CDR3 nucleotides: TGTGCCACCAGCAGGAAGCGGGATTCGTACAATGAGCAGTTCTTC. Its protein product is CATSRKRDSYNEQFF.

The chain is built from TRBV6-2 or TRBV6-3 and TRBJ1-2; D possibly corresponds to TRBD1 (6 bases). Germline V gene sequence: CDR1 MNHEY, CDR2 SVGEGT. The length of the CDR3 is 13 residues. V was shortened by 2 bases and J by 6 bases, with 10 bases between the two germline ends. CDR3 in DNA: TGTGCCAGCAGTTACGGGGGCGCCAATGGCTACACCTTC. Translated: CASSYGGANGYTF.

V and J are TRBV5-1 and TRBJ2-1; 10 nucleotides line up with TRBD2. The J call may be incorrect, as the DNA end agrees better with TRBJ2-7. The CDR3 loop spans 15 amino acids. The germline CDR1 and CDR2 sequences are SGHRS and YFSETQ. CDR3: CASSSGTSVINEQYF. The CDR3 nucleotides read TGCGCCAGCAGCTCCGGGACTAGCGTGATCAATGAGCAGTACTTC.

The table lists this clonotype with a few counts. V and J are TRBV9 and TRBJ2-3, with 8 bases fitting TRBD2. The CDR3 is 16 residues long. Trimming took 3 bases from V and 2 from J; bases not matched to a gene: 8. Germline V gives CDR1 SGDLS, CDR2 YYNGEE. The DNA for the CDR3 is TGTGCCAGCAGCGAAATGGCGGGAGGCTCCACAGATACGCAGTATTTT. This codes for CASSEMAGGSTDTQYF.

The chain couples TRBV5-5 to TRBJ1-1; no clear D. The CDR3 runs 13 residues. Germline V lookup: CDR1 SGHKS, CDR2 YYEKEE (reference sequence). Trimming removed 2 bases from V and 4 bases from J, with 9 bases in between. The CDR3 spells CASSLQPRTEAFF. The CDR3 DNA follows: TGTGCCAGCAGCTTACAACCGCGCACTGAAGCTTTCTTT.

This clonotype was observed many times. The V gene is TRBV28, the J gene TRBJ2-2, with 13 positions matching TRBD2. From germline, CDR1 is MDHEN and CDR2 SYDVKM. This CDR3 is built from 18 residues. The V and J ends lost 5 bases and 4 bases, in that order; junction bases with no gene match: 10. CDR3 in amino acids: CASSKTSGRALGTGELFF. The CDR3 nucleotides are TGTGCCAGCAGTAAAACTAGCGGGAGGGCCCTCGGCACCGGGGAGCTGTTTTTT.

The chain employs TRBV30 and TRBJ2-1; D possibly uses TRBD1 or TRBD2 (5 bases each). The V gene lost 0 bases and the J gene lost 9 bases, with 18 bases spanning the gap. There are 15 residues in the CDR3. Germline CDR1 reads GTSNPN; CDR2 reads SVGIG (reference sequence). CDR3 residues: CAWSVRGPGLGEQFF. The DNA for the CDR3 is TGTGCCTGGAGTGTACGGGGACCAGGTTTGGGTGAGCAGTTCTTC.

This clonotype has ten or more counts. The chain uses TRBV11-2 and TRBJ2-3; tentative D call: TRBD2 (6 bases). This CDR3 has 16 amino acids. The germline CDR1 and CDR2 sequences are SGHAT and FQNNGV. V lost 1 base to trimming and J lost 0 bases, with 11 bases between them. The chain's CDR3 is CASSLVVLASTDTQYF. CDR3 in DNA: TGTGCCAGCAGCTTAGTTGTCCTAGCGAGCACAGATACGCAGTATTTT.

This clonotype has a handful of counts. CDR3 in DNA: TGTGCCAGCAGCCCTTCTGGACTGCTCTCTGGAAACACCATATATTTT. Translation: CASSPSGLLSGNTIYF. V gene TRBV6-1 combines with J gene TRBJ1-3; D unresolved. This CDR3 is built from 16 residues. Trimming took 6 bases from V and 0 from J, leaving 15 bases between them. Germline V gene data show CDR1 as MNHNS and CDR2 as SASEGT.

This clonotype was counted between two and nine times. This chain connects TRBV7-9 to TRBJ2-4; TRBD1 aligns across 10 bases. The V and J ends lost 2 bases and 0 bases, in that order; junction bases with no gene match: 10. Germline V gene lookup returns CDR1 SEHNR and CDR2 FQNEAQ (reference sequence). This CDR3 has 19 residues. The CDR3 loop reads CASSLSDRGTLLAKNIQYF. CDR3 sequence (DNA): TGTGCCAGCAGCTTATCGGACAGGGGGACCCTCCTAGCCAAAAACATTCAGTACTTC.